This T cell receptor beta chain was captured by sequencing in a study of regulatory T cells in long-lasting Graves disease. Findings and limits, study-wide: The number of shared public clonotypes was higher in persistent patients (under 3,000) than new patients (around 890). The study found lower TCR diversity in persistent Graves' patients than in newly diagnosed ones.

This clonotype was found many times. Its antigen is unidentified. Library construction for TCR beta used iRepertoire HTBI primers and Arm-PCR of CDR3 regions. MiXCR was run by TCRdb on the multiplex PCR reads, yielding one entry per CDR3 protein. The sample records 450,000 to 500,000 distinct CDR3 sequences, 16% being singletons. As to time point: newly diagnosed GD, antithyroid drugs for less than 3 months. Following extraction of RNA from PBMCs, that RNA was used to make the TCR library. The trim removed 4 bases at V and 4 bases at J, leaving 7 bases unmatched. Germline loops: CDR1 MDHEN, CDR2 SYDVKM. The CDR3 spans 14 residues. These data were also reused for a study on T cells in Graves' hyperthyroidism and ophthalmopathy. That publication notes: When the TCR CDR3 underwent first-round RT-PCR, the HTBI primer set was used.

The TCR sequence derives from a man aged 40-55 years with Graves disease. The V call is TRBV28, the J call TRBJ2-7; TRBD2 matches at 7 bases. The sequences come from peripheral blood mononuclear cells (PBMCs), collected at new diagnosis, from a patient treated with antithyroid drugs. The chain's CDR3 is CASSSAGLTYEQYF. The DNA for the CDR3 is TGTGCCAGCAGTTCAGCGGGATTAACGTACGAGCAGTACTTC. The whole variable domain, filled in from reference TRBV28 and TRBJ2-7, reads DVKVTQSSRYLVKRTGEKVFLECVQDMDHENMFWYRQDPGLGLRLIYFSYDVKMKEKGDIPEGYSVSREKKERFSLILESASTNQTSMYLCASSSAGLTYEQYFGPGTRLTVT.